A selection of T cell receptor beta chains follows, all from one sample in a study of T cell responses to AZD1222 COVID-19 vaccine. Here immunoSEQ multiplex PCR was the method, and the copy in TCRdb shows in-frame clones only, minus some. The sample consists of approximately 69,000 clones, over 65% of them appearing once. Sequencing was performed on peripheral blood, taken 28 days after the second AZD1222 dose. The source of these receptors is an adult who received the AZD1222 COVID-19 vaccine. The CDR3 runs from the conserved cysteine through the conserved F or W. D genes are given only for firm matches. Clone size is not always given. Where it is, it says once, few, many or a class for expanded clones.

J,V,size,D,CDR3,DNA
TRBJ2-2,TRBV5-4,once,TRBD2,CASSPRRLAGGINTGELFF,TGTGCCAGCAGCCCTAGACGGCTAGCGGGGGGGATTAACACCGGGGAGCTGTTTTTT
TRBJ2-2,TRBV19,-,TRBD1,CASSTRGLETGELFF,TGTGCCAGTAGTACCAGGGGGCTGGAGACCGGGGAGCTGTTTTTT
TRBJ1-1,TRBV21-1,-,-,CASRGGGAAEAFF,TGTGCCAGCCGTGGGGGGGGTGCGGCTGAAGCTTTCTTT
TRBJ1-1,TRBV3-1/TRBV3-2,-,-,CASSQDTSGAFF,TGTGCCAGCAGCCAAGATACATCGGGAGCTTTCTTT
TRBJ1-2,TRBV6-5,once,-,CASSSGHPSFYGYTF,TGTGCCAGCAGTTCCGGACACCCTTCTTTCTATGGCTACACCTTC
TRBJ1-1,TRBV3-1/TRBV3-2,-,-,CASSQGRLGHLNTEAFF,TGTGCCAGCAGCCAAGGACGGCTTGGGCACCTGAACACTGAAGCTTTCTTT
TRBJ1-2,TRBV11-2,-,TRBD1,CASTEQGVYYGYTF,TGTGCCAGCACGGAACAGGGGGTTTACTATGGCTACACCTTC
TRBJ1-4,TRBV14,once,-,CASSQDFTNPTNEKLFF,TGTGCCAGCAGCCAAGATTTTACGAACCCGACAAATGAAAAACTGTTTTTT
TRBJ2-5,TRBV5-1,-,TRBD2,CASSLSGKEETQYF,TGCGCCAGCAGCCTCAGCGGGAAGGAAGAGACCCAGTACTTC
TRBJ1-6,TRBV2,-,-,CASNESGRRNSPLHF,TGTGCCAGCAACGAGAGCGGGAGGCGAAATTCACCCCTCCACTTT
TRBJ2-2,TRBV6-5,-,-,CASTERGRGAGELFF,TGTGCCAGCACCGAAAGAGGGAGAGGTGCCGGGGAGCTGTTTTTT
TRBJ2-7,TRBV14,-,-,CASRRANYEQYF,TGTGCCAGCAGGAGGGCAAACTACGAGCAGTACTTC
TRBJ1-3,TRBV5-1,few,-,CASSLAGLSQNTIYF,TGCGCCAGCAGCTTGGCGGGACTGTCCCAAAACACCATATATTTT
TRBJ1-2,TRBV20-1,-,-,CSARVGDGYTF,TGCAGTGCTAGAGTAGGAGATGGCTACACCTTC
TRBJ2-7,TRBV12-3/TRBV12-4,-,-,CASSGDTYEQYF,TGTGCCAGCTCCGGGGATACCTACGAGCAGTACTTC
TRBJ1-5,TRBV7-6,-,TRBD1,CASSLGSGGAQHF,TGTGCCAGCAGCTTAGGATCAGGGGGAGCCCAGCATTTT
TRBJ2-7,TRBV7-6,-,-,CASSLGNGVLYEQYF,TGTGCCAGCAGCTTAGGGAACGGGGTGCTCTACGAGCAGTACTTC
TRBJ2-3,TRBV11-3,-,-,CASSLVPDTQYF,TGTGCCAGCAGCTTAGTACCAGATACGCAGTATTTT
TRBJ2-6,TRBV18,-,-,CASSPPSGLNSGANVLTF,TGTGCCAGCTCACCACCGTCGGGACTGAACTCTGGGGCCAACGTCCTGACTTTC
TRBJ1-2,TRBV5-1,-,TRBD1,CASSRFFSGQGTHYGYTF,TGCGCCAGCAGCCGATTTTTTTCGGGACAGGGGACCCACTATGGCTACACCTTC
TRBJ1-1,TRBV12-3/TRBV12-4,-,-,CASSLVRTEAFF,TGTGCCAGCAGTTTAGTCCGCACTGAAGCTTTCTTT
TRBJ2-1,TRBV6-1,few,-,CASSESPPGYNEQFF,TGTGCCAGCAGTGAATCGCCTCCAGGGTACAATGAGCAGTTCTTC
TRBJ2-3,TRBV7-3,-,TRBD1,CASSFGQGDTQYF,TGTGCCAGCAGCTTCGGACAGGGAGATACGCAGTATTTT
TRBJ1-1,TRBV18,-,-,CASSGPMNTEAFF,TGTGCCAGCTCAGGACCGATGAACACTGAAGCTTTCTTT
TRBJ1-3,TRBV5-5,-,TRBD1,CASSWGGQGRNTIYF,TGTGCCAGCAGCTGGGGGGGACAGGGCAGAAACACCATATATTTT
TRBJ2-3,TRBV11-2,-,-,CASSLEGAQYF,TGTGCCAGCAGCTTAGAAGGGGCGCAGTATTTT
TRBJ2-1,TRBV3-1/TRBV3-2,-,-,CASSQSANEQFF,TGTGCCAGCAGCCAATCGGCCAATGAGCAGTTCTTC
TRBJ1-1,TRBV7-9,-,TRBD1,CASNPREGRGPVEAFF,TGTGCCAGCAACCCTAGGGAGGGCAGGGGGCCTGTTGAAGCTTTCTTT
TRBJ1-1,TRBV27,-,-,CASSIVGTLGTEAFF,TGTGCCAGCAGTATAGTAGGCACCCTAGGGACTGAAGCTTTCTTT
TRBJ2-1,TRBV7-3,-,TRBD2,CASSLSGGSGDEQFF,TGTGCCAGCAGCCTCAGCGGGGGCTCCGGGGATGAGCAGTTCTTC
TRBJ2-3,TRBV25-1,-,-,CASTGIGTDTQYF,TGTGCCAGCACAGGGATCGGCACAGATACGCAGTATTTT
TRBJ2-1,TRBV6-5,-,-,CAGRGDGRYEQFF,TGTGCCGGTCGTGGGGACGGTCGGTATGAGCAGTTCTTC
TRBJ1-1,TRBV3-1/TRBV3-2,-,-,CASSPTTGGSTEAFF,TGTGCCAGCAGCCCCACGACGGGTGGGAGCACTGAAGCTTTCTTT
TRBJ2-5,TRBV7-7,-,TRBD2,CASSPWTSGQETQYF,TGTGCCAGCAGCCCCTGGACTAGCGGGCAAGAGACCCAGTACTTC
TRBJ1-5,TRBV4-1,-,-,CASSQFPVSIITYSNQPQHF,TGCGCCAGCAGCCAATTTCCGGTCTCTATCATAACTTATAGCAATCAGCCCCAGCATTTT
TRBJ1-4,TRBV12-3/TRBV12-4,once,-,CASSLQGREKLFF,TGTGCCAGCAGTTTACAGGGGAGAGAAAAACTGTTTTTT
TRBJ1-4,TRBV30,-,TRBD1,CAWARGQNEKLFF,TGTGCCTGGGCCAGGGGGCAAAATGAAAAACTGTTTTTT
TRBJ1-1,TRBV6-5,-,-,CASTRQSMNTEAFF,TGTGCCAGCACCCGACAGTCCATGAACACTGAAGCTTTCTTT
TRBJ2-2,TRBV19,-,TRBD2,CASTSSGRNTGELFF,TGTGCCAGTACCAGCAGCGGGAGGAACACCGGGGAGCTGTTTTTT
TRBJ2-5,TRBV27,once,-,CASSFFLTPTQYF,TGTGCCAGCAGTTTCTTCCTAACCCCGACCCAGTACTTC
TRBJ1-1,TRBV7-9,-,TRBD1,CASSPGTAQNTEAFF,TGTGCCAGCAGCCCAGGGACAGCACAGAACACTGAAGCTTTCTTT
TRBJ1-1,TRBV27,-,TRBD1,CASNPDRDTEAFF,TGTGCCAGCAACCCCGACAGGGACACTGAAGCTTTCTTT
TRBJ1-2,TRBV3-1/TRBV3-2,-,-,CASRPEGGRYGYTF,TGTGCCAGCAGACCAGAGGGGGGGAGGTATGGCTACACCTTC
TRBJ1-2,TRBV20-1,-,-,CSANQGGGYTF,TGCAGTGCTAACCAAGGGGGTGGCTACACCTTC
TRBJ1-4,TRBV7-9,many,-,CASSLRSREKLFF,TGTGCCAGCAGCTTAAGGTCTAGAGAAAAACTGTTTTTT
TRBJ2-1,TRBV25-1,few,TRBD2,CASSPYGREGTYNEQFF,TGTGCCAGCAGTCCCTATGGGCGGGAGGGTACCTACAATGAGCAGTTCTTC
TRBJ2-2,TRBV5-1,-,-,CASSSKRWSQESNTGELFF,TGCGCCAGCAGCTCGAAGAGATGGTCCCAAGAATCGAACACCGGGGAGCTGTTTTTT
TRBJ1-2,TRBV6-1,-,-,CASSERRDYGYTF,TGTGCCAGCAGTGAAAGGAGGGACTATGGCTACACCTTC
TRBJ1-5,TRBV6-5,-,-,CASRPDSSNQPQHF,TGTGCCAGCAGGCCCGACAGTAGCAATCAGCCCCAGCATTTT
TRBJ1-5,TRBV7-6,-,-,CASSLSGDQPQHF,TGTGCCAGCAGCTTATCAGGAGACCAGCCCCAGCATTTT
TRBJ2-7,TRBV6-1,-,TRBD1,CASSDRGLVGEQYF,TGTGCCAGCAGTGACAGGGGGTTGGTTGGCGAGCAGTACTTC
TRBJ1-2,TRBV3-1/TRBV3-2,-,TRBD1,CASSARGSRQGSYGYTF,TGTGCCAGCAGCGCCCGAGGGAGCAGACAGGGCAGCTATGGCTACACCTTC
TRBJ2-5,TRBV6-4,-,TRBD2,CASSDGAGEGRETQYF,TGTGCCAGCAGTGACGGTGCGGGAGAGGGGAGAGAGACCCAGTACTTC
TRBJ2-1,TRBV10-3,-,TRBD1,CATSRGQGPNEQFF,TGTGCCACTAGTCGGGGACAGGGTCCAAATGAGCAGTTCTTC
TRBJ1-1,TRBV10-2,-,-,CASSYQGSEAFF,TGCGCCAGCAGTTATCAGGGTTCTGAAGCTTTCTTT
TRBJ2-7,TRBV7-9,-,TRBD1,CASSLTDRGDEQYF,TGTGCCAGCAGCCTCACGGACAGGGGAGACGAGCAGTACTTC